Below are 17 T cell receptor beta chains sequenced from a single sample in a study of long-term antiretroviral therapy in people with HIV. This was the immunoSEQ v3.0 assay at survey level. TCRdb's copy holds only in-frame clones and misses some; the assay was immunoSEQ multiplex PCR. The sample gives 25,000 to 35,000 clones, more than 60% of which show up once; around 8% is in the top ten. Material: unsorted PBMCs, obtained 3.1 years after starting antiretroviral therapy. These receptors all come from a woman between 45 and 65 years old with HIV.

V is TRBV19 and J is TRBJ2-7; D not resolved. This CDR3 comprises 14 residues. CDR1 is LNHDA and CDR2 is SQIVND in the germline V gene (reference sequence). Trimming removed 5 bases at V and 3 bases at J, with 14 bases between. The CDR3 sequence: CASSLQSTVYEQYV. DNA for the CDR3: TGTGCCAGTAGTTTGCAATCGACGGTCTACGAGCAGTACGTC.

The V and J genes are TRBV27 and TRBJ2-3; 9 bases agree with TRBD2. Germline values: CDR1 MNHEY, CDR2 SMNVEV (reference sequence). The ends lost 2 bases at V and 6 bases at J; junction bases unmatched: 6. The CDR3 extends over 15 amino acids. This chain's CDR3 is CASSLAGGPGDTQYF. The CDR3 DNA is TGTGCCAGCAGTTTAGCGGGGGGGCCGGGGGATACGCAGTATTTT.

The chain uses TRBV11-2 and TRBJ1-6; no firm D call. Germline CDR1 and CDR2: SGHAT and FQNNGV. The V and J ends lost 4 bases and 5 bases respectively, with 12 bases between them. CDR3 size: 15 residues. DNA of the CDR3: TGTGCCAGCAGCTCGTCTCAGCGGGATAATTCACCCCTCCACTTT. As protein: CASSSSQRDNSPLHF.

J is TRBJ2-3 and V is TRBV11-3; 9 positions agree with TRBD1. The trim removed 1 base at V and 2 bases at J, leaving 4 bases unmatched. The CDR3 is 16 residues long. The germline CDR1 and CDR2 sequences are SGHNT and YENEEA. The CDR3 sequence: CASSLGTGVDTDTQYF. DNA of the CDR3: TGTGCCAGCAGCTTAGGGACAGGGGTCGACACAGATACGCAGTATTTT.

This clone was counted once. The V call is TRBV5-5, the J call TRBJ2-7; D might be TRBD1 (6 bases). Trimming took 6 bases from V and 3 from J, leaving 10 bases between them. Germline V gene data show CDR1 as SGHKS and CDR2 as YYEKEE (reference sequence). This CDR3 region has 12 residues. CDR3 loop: CASTLQGYEQYF. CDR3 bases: TGTGCCAGCACCTTACAGGGCTACGAGCAGTACTTC.

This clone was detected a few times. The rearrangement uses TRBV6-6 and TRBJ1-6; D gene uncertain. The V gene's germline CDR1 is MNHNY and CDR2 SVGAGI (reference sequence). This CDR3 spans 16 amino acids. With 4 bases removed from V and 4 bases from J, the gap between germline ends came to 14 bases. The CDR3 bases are TGTGCCAGCAGTTCCCCAGAACTCATGTATAATTCACCCCTCCACTTT. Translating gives CASSSPELMYNSPLHF.

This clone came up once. This CDR3 reads CASSSLTEAFF. The CDR3 coding sequence is TGTGCCAGCAGCTCGCTGACTGAAGCTTTCTTT. V gene TRBV7-2 combines with J gene TRBJ1-1; D gene ambiguous. CDR1 and CDR2 from the germline V gene are SGHTA and FQGNSA. Trimming pared 4 bases from V and 5 bases from J, leaving 5 bases between. This CDR3 region has 11 residues.

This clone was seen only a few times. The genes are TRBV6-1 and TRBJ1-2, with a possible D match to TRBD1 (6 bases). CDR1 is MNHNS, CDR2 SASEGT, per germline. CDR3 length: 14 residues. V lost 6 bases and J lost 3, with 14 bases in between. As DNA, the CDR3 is TGTGCCAGCAGAGGAGGACAGAGAGACTATGGCTACACCTTC. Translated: CASRGGQRDYGYTF.

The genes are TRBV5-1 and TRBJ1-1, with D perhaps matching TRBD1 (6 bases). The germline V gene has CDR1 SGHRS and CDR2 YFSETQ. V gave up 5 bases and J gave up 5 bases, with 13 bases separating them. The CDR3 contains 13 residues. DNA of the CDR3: TGCGCCAGCAGACGACAGGAAAATACTGAAGCTTTCTTT. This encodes CASRRQENTEAFF.

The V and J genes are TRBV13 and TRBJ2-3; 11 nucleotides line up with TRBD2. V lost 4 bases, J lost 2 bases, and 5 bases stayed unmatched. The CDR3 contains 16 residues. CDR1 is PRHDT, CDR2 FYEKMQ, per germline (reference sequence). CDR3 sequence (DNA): TGTGCCAGCAGCTCCGGGACTAGCGGATCCACAGATACGCAGTATTTT. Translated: CASSSGTSGSTDTQYF.

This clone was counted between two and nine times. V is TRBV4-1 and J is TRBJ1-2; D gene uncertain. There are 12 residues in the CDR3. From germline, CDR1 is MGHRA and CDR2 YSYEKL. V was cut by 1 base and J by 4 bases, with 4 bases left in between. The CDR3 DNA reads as TGCGCCAGCAGCCAAGGGCCCTATGGCTACACCTTC. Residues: CASSQGPYGYTF.

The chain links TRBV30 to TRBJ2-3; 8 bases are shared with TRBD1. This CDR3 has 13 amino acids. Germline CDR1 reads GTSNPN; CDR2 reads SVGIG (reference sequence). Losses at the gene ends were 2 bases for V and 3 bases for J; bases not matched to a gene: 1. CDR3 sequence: CAWSRTGTDTQYF. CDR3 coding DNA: TGTGCCTGGAGTAGGACAGGGACAGATACGCAGTATTTT.

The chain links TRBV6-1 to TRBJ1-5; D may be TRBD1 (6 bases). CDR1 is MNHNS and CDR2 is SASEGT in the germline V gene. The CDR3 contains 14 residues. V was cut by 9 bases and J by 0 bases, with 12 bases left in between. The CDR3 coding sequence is TGTGCCAGTACAGGGCCTTATAGCAATCAGCCCCAGCATTTT. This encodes CASTGPYSNQPQHF.

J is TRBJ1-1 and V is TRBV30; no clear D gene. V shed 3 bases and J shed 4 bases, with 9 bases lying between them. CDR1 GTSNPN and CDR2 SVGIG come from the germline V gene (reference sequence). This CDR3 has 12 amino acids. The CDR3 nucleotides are TGTGCCTGGAGCGATTTGCGCACTGAAGCTTTCTTT. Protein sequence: CAWSDLRTEAFF.

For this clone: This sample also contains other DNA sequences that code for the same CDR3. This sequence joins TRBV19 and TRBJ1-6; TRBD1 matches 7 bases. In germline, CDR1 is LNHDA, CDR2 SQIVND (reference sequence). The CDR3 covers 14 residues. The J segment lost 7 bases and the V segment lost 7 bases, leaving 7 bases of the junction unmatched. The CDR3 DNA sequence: TGTGCCAGTACCTGGGACAGCTTAAATTCACCCCTCCACTTT. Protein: CASTWDSLNSPLHF. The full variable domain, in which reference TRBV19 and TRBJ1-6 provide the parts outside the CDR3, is DGGITQSPKYLFRKEGQNVTLSCEQNLNHDAMYWYRQDPGQGLRLIYYSQIVNDFQKGDIAEGYSVSREKKESFPLTVTSAQKNPTAFYLCASTWDSLNSPLHFGNGTRLTVT.

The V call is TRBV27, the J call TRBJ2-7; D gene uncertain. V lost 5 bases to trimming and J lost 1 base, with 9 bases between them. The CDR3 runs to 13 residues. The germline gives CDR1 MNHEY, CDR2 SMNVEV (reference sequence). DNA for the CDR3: TGTGCCAGCAGTGCCGGGTTATCCTACGAGCAGTACTTC. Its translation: CASSAGLSYEQYF.

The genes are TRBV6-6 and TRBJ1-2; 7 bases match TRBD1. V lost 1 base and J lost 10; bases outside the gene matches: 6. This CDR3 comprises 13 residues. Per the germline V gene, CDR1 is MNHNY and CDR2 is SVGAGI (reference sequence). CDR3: CASSYYGTDAYTF. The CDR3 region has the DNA TGTGCCAGCAGTTACTACGGGACAGATGCCTACACCTTC.